This T cell receptor beta chain appears in the sequencing data of a study of cytomegalovirus exposure and HLA in healthy donors. The PCR made use of 60 Vbeta and 13 Jbeta primers. Only in-frame clones appear in the TCRdb table, and some are missing; sequencing was by immunoSEQ multiplex PCR. The data show about 93,000 clones, roughly 79% seen once. Regarding the study as a whole: In vitro testing confirmed a few CMV-associated chains as specific for CMV antigens. A later analysis linked a missense DCLRE1C variant to TCR beta V- and J-gene trimming.

With respect to this clone: Its antigen remains unknown.

CDR1 is SGHAT and CDR2 is FQNNGV in the germline V gene. With 5 bases removed from V and 1 base from J, the gap between germline ends came to 11 bases. The CDR3 has 14 amino acids. This sequence was found in a man aged 30 to 45 in good health and CMV-seronegative. Sequencing used PBMCs. The genes are TRBV11-2 and TRBJ1-1; TRBD1 might be the D (5 bases). The CDR3 region has the DNA TGTGCCAGCAGCATCCGTCAGGGGAACACTGAAGCTTTCTTT. Its protein is CASSIRQGNTEAFF. Full variable domain (rest looked up from reference TRBV11-2 and TRBJ1-1): EAGVAQSPRYKIIEKRQSVAFWCNPISGHATLYWYQQILGQGPKLLIQFQNNGVVDDSQLPKDRFSAERLKGVDSTLKIQPAKLEDSAVYLCASSIRQGNTEAFFGQGTRLTVV.